This entry lists 23 T cell receptor beta chains sequenced from one sample in a study of T cell responses to AZD1222 COVID-19 vaccine. This table comes from immunoSEQ multiplex PCR, and its TCRdb copy is limited to in-frame clones, with some not included. The sample contains 80,000 or so clones, about 92% of which appear only once. The specimen comprised peripheral blood, sampled 28 days after the second AZD1222 dose. The receptors were gathered from an adult who received the AZD1222 COVID-19 vaccine.

The chain recombines TRBV2 with TRBJ2-1; the D is unclear. The CDR3 is made up of 13 amino acids. The V and J ends lost 8 bases and 8 bases respectively, with 16 bases between them. Germline loops: CDR1 SNHLY, CDR2 FYNNEI. CDR3 bases: TGTGCCAGCTTTCCGCTGGGGAAGGATGAGCAGTTCTTC. Protein: CASFPLGKDEQFF.

This clone has just a few counts. The chain employs TRBV6-2 or TRBV6-3 and TRBJ1-5; TRBD1 matches at 9 bases. The CDR3 runs to 17 residues. Per the germline V gene, CDR1 is MNHEY and CDR2 is SVGEGT. J gave up 1 base and V 0 bases, and 4 bases lay outside the gene matches. CDR3 loop: CASSYSYRGLSNQPQHF. Here the CDR3 DNA reads TGTGCCAGCAGTTACTCGTACAGGGGGCTAAGCAATCAGCCCCAGCATTTT.

The J gene is TRBJ2-3, the V gene TRBV27; 7 bases align to TRBD1. V trimming: 5 bases; J trimming: 4 bases; junction bases outside the gene matches: 9. The CDR3 sequence is 15 residues long. Germline V CDR1 and CDR2: MNHEY, SMNVEV (reference sequence). The DNA of the CDR3 is TGTGCCAGCAGTAGCGATCAGGGGGACGCAGATACGCAGTATTTT. It specifies CASSSDQGDADTQYF.

The chain combines TRBV28 with TRBJ2-1; 12 nucleotides match TRBD2. This CDR3 contains 16 residues. Trimming took 3 bases from V and 6 from J; bases not matched to a gene: 6. Looked up from germline, CDR1 is MDHEN and CDR2 is SYDVKM. The CDR3 DNA sequence: TGTGCCAGCAGTTTGACTAGCGGGAGCGTGGCCAATGAGCAGTTCTTC. It encodes CASSLTSGSVANEQFF.

V is TRBV5-4 and J is TRBJ1-1; D not resolved. Germline-derived CDR1 and CDR2 are SGHNT and YYREEE (reference sequence). The CDR3 is 13 amino acids. V gave up 0 bases and J gave up 8 bases, with 11 bases separating them. The CDR3 region has the DNA TGTGCCAGCAGCTTGGGAGGCCCTGGGGAAGCTTTCTTT. Translated: CASSLGGPGEAFF.

The chain links TRBV7-2 to TRBJ2-3, with D possibly being TRBD2 (5 bases). V was trimmed by 2 bases and J by 1 base, leaving 16 bases between them. The CDR3 runs 17 residues. Germline V lookup: CDR1 SGHTA, CDR2 FQGNSA. The CDR3 here is CASSLKSAEVGTDTQYF. The DNA of the CDR3 is TGTGCCAGCAGCTTAAAGTCGGCGGAGGTGGGCACAGATACGCAGTATTTT.

The chain joins TRBV5-6 to TRBJ1-5; D call uncertain. Germline-derived CDR1 and CDR2 are SGHDT and YYEEEE. V was pared by 4 bases and J by 3 bases, with 17 bases between. The CDR3 is 16 residues long. The CDR3 DNA sequence: TGTGCCAGCAGCCCTGGCTCTGCGGGAAACAATCAGCCCCAGCATTTT. The encoded protein is CASSPGSAGNNQPQHF.

The J gene is TRBJ2-3, the V gene TRBV3-1 (or the pseudogene TRBV3-2), with D hard to call. V lost 5 bases and J 4 bases, leaving 13 bases between the germline ends. Germline V CDR1 and CDR2: LGHDT, YNNKEL (reference sequence). The CDR3 loop spans 14 amino acids. CDR3 loop: CASSGLGSADTQYF. The CDR3 coding sequence is TGTGCCAGCAGCGGGTTGGGATCTGCAGATACGCAGTATTTT.

The chain recombines TRBV19 with TRBJ1-6; D ambiguous. Per the germline V gene, CDR1 is LNHDA and CDR2 is SQIVND (reference sequence). V was trimmed by 5 bases and J by 9 bases, leaving 11 bases between them. CDR3 size: 13 residues. CDR3 region: CASSATAGSPLHF. CDR3 nucleotide sequence: TGTGCCAGTAGTGCAACAGCAGGTTCACCCCTCCACTTT.

The rearrangement joins TRBV11-2 to TRBJ1-1; D gene unclear. V was clipped by 5 bases and J by 2 bases, with 12 bases between them. Germline V gene data show CDR1 as SGHAT and CDR2 as FQNNGV. The CDR3 totals 14 residues. The CDR3 here is CASSPLDGNTEAFF. In DNA, the CDR3 is TGTGCCAGCAGCCCTCTGGACGGTAACACTGAAGCTTTCTTT. Full variable domain (remainder filled in from reference TRBV11-2 and TRBJ1-1): EAGVAQSPRYKIIEKRQSVAFWCNPISGHATLYWYQQILGQGPKLLIQFQNNGVVDDSQLPKDRFSAERLKGVDSTLKIQPAKLEDSAVYLCASSPLDGNTEAFFGQGTRLTVV.

The chain recombines TRBV6-5 with TRBJ1-5; 8 bases match TRBD1. Germline lookup yields CDR1 MNHEY and CDR2 SVGAGI. Trimming at V came to 6 bases and at J to 7 bases, leaving 5 bases not matched to a gene. The CDR3 has 13 residues. CDR3 sequence reads: CASSGQGSQPQHF. The CDR3 DNA is TGTGCCAGCAGCGGACAGGGTTCCCAGCCCCAGCATTTT.

The sample holds one count of this clone. The CDR3 DNA follows: TGTGCCAGCAGGAGCACAGATACGCAGTATTTT. Amino acids: CASRSTDTQYF. This rearrangement joins TRBV14 to TRBJ2-3, with D unclear. V was pared by 6 bases and J by 0 bases, with 1 base between. CDR1 is SGHDN and CDR2 is FVKESK in the germline V gene. The CDR3 has 11 residues.

The V and J genes are TRBV5-1 and TRBJ2-3; 7 nucleotides agree with TRBD2. Germline CDR1 is SGHRS and CDR2 is YFSETQ. V lost 4 bases, J lost 3 bases, and 17 bases stayed unmatched. This CDR3 comprises 18 residues. The CDR3 DNA sequence: TGCGCCAGCAGCCCTTTTCTTACGAGCGGGATCGTGACAGATACGCAGTATTTT. Translation: CASSPFLTSGIVTDTQYF.

The gene calls are TRBV21-1 and TRBJ2-2. TRBV21-1 is deemed a pseudogene. This CDR3 region has 9 residues. For the CDR3, the DNA is TGTGCCAGCAGCCCGAAGCTGTTTTTT. Translating gives CASSPKLFF.

The chain is built from TRBV27 and TRBJ2-2; TRBD1 agrees at 7 bases. The CDR3 totals 15 residues. CDR1 and CDR2 from the germline V gene are MNHEY and SMNVEV (reference sequence). The V and J ends lost 5 bases and 6 bases, in that order; junction bases with no gene match: 9. The CDR3 spells CASSPTGNDAGELFF. In nucleotides, the CDR3 is TGTGCCAGCAGTCCGACAGGGAACGACGCCGGGGAGCTGTTTTTT.

CDR3 coding DNA: TGTGCCAGCAGGACCATCATGAACACTGAAGCTTTCTTT. Translation: CASRTIMNTEAFF. The chain recombines TRBV28 with TRBJ1-1; no clear D gene. The CDR3 extends over 13 amino acids. The V and J ends lost 6 bases and 0 bases respectively, with 8 bases between them. CDR1 and CDR2 (germline): MDHEN, SYDVKM.

The chain uses TRBV6-4 and TRBJ1-6, with 8 bases lining up with TRBD1. The CDR3 has 15 amino acids. Germline V gene sequence: CDR1 MRHNA, CDR2 SNTAGT. After removal of 6 bases from V and 4 bases from J, the junction contained 5 bases not matched to a gene. Here the CDR3 reads CASRDRGGYNSPLHF. The CDR3 bases are TGTGCCAGCAGAGACAGGGGAGGGTATAATTCACCCCTCCACTTT.

V is TRBV7-2 and J is TRBJ1-5; the D is unclear. Deletions cut 0 bases from V and 1 base from J, with 7 bases between. This CDR3 region has 15 residues. From germline, CDR1 is SGHTA and CDR2 FQGNSA. The CDR3 reads CASSLAWSSNQPQHF. The CDR3 region has the DNA TGTGCCAGCAGCTTAGCATGGAGCAGCAATCAGCCCCAGCATTTT.

The V gene is TRBV30, the J gene TRBJ1-5; D is possibly TRBD1 (5 bases). Germline CDR1 reads GTSNPN; CDR2 reads SVGIG (reference sequence). Deletions cut 0 bases from V and 6 bases from J, with 12 bases between. This CDR3 has 14 amino acids. CDR3 in DNA: TGTGCCTGGAGTGTGGCTACAGGTGTTCAGCCCCAGCATTTT. This sequence encodes CAWSVATGVQPQHF. Full variable domain (missing parts from reference TRBV30 and TRBJ1-5): SQTIHQWPATLVQPVGSPLSLECTVEGTSNPNLYWYRQAAGRGLQLLFYSVGIGQISSEVPQNLSASRPQDRQFILSSKKLLLSDSGFYLCAWSVATGVQPQHFGDGTRLSIL.

This clone was recorded only once. The chain combines TRBV11-3 with TRBJ2-2; tentatively, D is TRBD1 (6 bases). CDR1 is SGHNT and CDR2 is YENEEA in the germline V gene. V was clipped by 6 bases and J by 1 base, with 12 bases between them. The CDR3 has 15 amino acids. This CDR3 is CASRSGQMNTGELFF. DNA for the CDR3: TGTGCCAGCAGATCAGGACAGATGAACACCGGGGAGCTGTTTTTT.

The gene calls are TRBV10-1 and TRBJ1-1; no clear D gene. Trimming shortened V by 6 bases and J by 0 bases, and 8 bases separated the two germline ends. The CDR3 length is 13 residues. Germline CDR1 WNHNN, CDR2 SYGVQD (reference sequence). CDR3 loop: CASREYMNTEAFF. Written as DNA, the CDR3 is TGCGCCAGCAGGGAATACATGAACACTGAAGCTTTCTTT.

This chain joins TRBV21-1 and TRBJ1-1; TRBD1 was called by the table and not checked on the DNA. TRBV21-1 is listed as a pseudogene. The CDR3 contains 14 residues. CDR3 loop: CASGADRANTEAFF. CDR3 DNA: TGTGCCAGCGGGGCCGATCGGGCGAACACTGAAGCTTTCTTT.

This chain links TRBV4-2 with TRBJ2-7; no firm D call. CDR3 length: 13 residues. Germline V gene data show CDR1 as LGHNA and CDR2 as YNFKEQ. Trimming pared 4 bases from V and 3 bases from J, leaving 10 bases between. The CDR3 DNA follows: TGTGCCAGCAGCCGCGCTTACAACTACGAGCAGTACTTC. Translated: CASSRAYNYEQYF.